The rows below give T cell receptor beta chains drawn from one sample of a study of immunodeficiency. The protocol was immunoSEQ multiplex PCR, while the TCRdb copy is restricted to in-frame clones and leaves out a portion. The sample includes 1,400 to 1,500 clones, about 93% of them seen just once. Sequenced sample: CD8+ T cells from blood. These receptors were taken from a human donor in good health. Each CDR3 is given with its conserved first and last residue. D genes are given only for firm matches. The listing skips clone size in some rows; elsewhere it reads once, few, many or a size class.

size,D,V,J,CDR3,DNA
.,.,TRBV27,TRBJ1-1,CASSLHPGLNTEAFF,TGTGCCAGCAGTTTACATCCGGGACTGAACACTGAAGCTTTCTTT
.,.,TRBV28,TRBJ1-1,CASSPPWRNTEAFF,TGTGCCAGCAGTCCGCCTTGGAGGAACACTGAAGCTTTCTTT
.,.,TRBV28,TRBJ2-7,CASIHRAGLYEQYF,TGTGCCAGCATTCACCGAGCAGGCCTCTACGAGCAGTACTTC
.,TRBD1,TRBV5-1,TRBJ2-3,CASSRDRYTDTQYF,TGCGCCAGCAGCCGGGACAGATACACAGATACGCAGTATTTT
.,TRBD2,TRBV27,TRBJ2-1,CASSSGLAVSYNEQFF,TGTGCCAGCAGCTCGGGACTAGCGGTTTCCTACAATGAGCAGTTCTTC
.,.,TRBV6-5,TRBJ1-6,CASSPGRNNSPLHF,TGTGCCAGCAGTCCGGGACGGAATAATTCACCCCTCCACTTT
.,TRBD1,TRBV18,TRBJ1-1,CASSPRQGFWLNTEAFF,TGTGCCAGCTCACCCCGACAGGGTTTTTGGTTGAACACTGAAGCTTTCTTT
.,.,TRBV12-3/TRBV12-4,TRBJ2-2,CASSLGAGELFF,TGTGCCAGCAGTTTAGGCGCCGGGGAGCTGTTTTTT
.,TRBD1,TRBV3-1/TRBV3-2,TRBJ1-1,CASSQDSQIWGTDWPEAFF,TGTGCCAGCAGCCAAGATTCCCAAATTTGGGGGACAGATTGGCCTGAAGCTTTCTTT
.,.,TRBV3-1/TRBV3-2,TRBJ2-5,CASSGVVPIFSETQYF,TGTGCCAGCAGCGGGGTCGTTCCCATTTTCTCTGAGACCCAGTACTTC
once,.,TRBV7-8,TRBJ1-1,CASSHRDGVNTEAFF,TGTGCCAGCAGCCACAGGGATGGGGTGAACACTGAAGCTTTCTTT
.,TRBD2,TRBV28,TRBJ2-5,CASSLLASGGDEETQYF,TGTGCCAGCAGTTTATTGGCTAGCGGGGGGGACGAAGAGACCCAGTACTTC
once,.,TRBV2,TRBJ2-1,CASSSGQSAYNEQFF,TGTGCCAGCAGCTCCGGACAAAGCGCCTACAATGAGCAGTTCTTC
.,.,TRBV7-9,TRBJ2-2,CASSLTGFGTAGELFF,TGTGCCAGCAGCCTAACAGGGTTCGGAACGGCCGGGGAGCTGTTTTTT
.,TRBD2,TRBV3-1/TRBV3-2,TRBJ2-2,CASSPKLAGGPHGELFF,TGTGCCAGCAGCCCCAAACTAGCGGGGGGGCCTCACGGGGAGCTGTTTTTT
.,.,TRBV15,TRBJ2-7,CATSGKVTTEDYEQYF,TGTGCCACCAGCGGTAAGGTAACAACGGAGGATTACGAGCAGTACTTC
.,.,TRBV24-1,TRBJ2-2,CATGGGRELFF,TGTGCCACCGGGGGTGGAAGGGAGCTGTTTTTT